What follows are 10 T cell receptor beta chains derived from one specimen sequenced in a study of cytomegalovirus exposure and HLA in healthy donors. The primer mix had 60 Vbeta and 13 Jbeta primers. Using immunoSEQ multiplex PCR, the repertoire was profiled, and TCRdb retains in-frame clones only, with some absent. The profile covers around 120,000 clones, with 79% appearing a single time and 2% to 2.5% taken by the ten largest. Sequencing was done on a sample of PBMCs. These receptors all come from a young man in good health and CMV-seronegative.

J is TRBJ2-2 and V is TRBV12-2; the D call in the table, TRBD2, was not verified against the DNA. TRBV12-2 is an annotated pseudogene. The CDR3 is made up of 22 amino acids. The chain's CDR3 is CASRSTRKVMSICCVITGELFF. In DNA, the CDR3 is TGTGCAAGTCGCTCTACGCGGAAGGTGATGTCGATTTGTTGTGTGATAACCGGGGAGCTGTTTTTT.

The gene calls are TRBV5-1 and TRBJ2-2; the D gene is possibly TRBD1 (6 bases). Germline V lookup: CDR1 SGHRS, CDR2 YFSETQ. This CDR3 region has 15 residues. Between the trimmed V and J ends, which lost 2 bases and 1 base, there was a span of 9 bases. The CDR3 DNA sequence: TGCGCCAGCAGCTTAGAGGACAGGAACACCGGGGAGCTGTTTTTT. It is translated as CASSLEDRNTGELFF.

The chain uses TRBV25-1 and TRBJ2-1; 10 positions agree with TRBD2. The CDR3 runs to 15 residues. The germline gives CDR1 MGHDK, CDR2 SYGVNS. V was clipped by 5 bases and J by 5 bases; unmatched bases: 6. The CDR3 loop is CASSPRTSGNNEQFF. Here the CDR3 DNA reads TGTGCCAGCAGTCCGCGGACTAGCGGTAACAATGAGCAGTTCTTC.

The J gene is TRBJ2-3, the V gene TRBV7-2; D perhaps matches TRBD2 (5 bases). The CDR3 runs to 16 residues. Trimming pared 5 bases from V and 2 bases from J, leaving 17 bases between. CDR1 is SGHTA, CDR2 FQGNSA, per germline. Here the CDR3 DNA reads TGTGCCAGCAGCCCCCACGGAACGGGATCCACAGATACGCAGTATTTT. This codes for CASSPHGTGSTDTQYF.

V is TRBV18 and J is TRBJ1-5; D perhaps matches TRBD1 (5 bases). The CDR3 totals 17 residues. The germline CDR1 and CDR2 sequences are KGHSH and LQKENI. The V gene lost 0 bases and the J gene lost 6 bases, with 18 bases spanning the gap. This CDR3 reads CASSPPGGAGVGQPQHF. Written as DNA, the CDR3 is TGTGCCAGCTCACCACCGGGAGGGGCCGGGGTGGGTCAGCCCCAGCATTTT. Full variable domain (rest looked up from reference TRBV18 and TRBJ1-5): NAGVMQNPRHLVRRRGQEARLRCSPMKGHSHVYWYRQLPEEGLKFMVYLQKENIIDESGMPKERFSAEFPKEGPSILRIQQVVRGDSAAYFCASSPPGGAGVGQPQHFGDGTRLSIL.

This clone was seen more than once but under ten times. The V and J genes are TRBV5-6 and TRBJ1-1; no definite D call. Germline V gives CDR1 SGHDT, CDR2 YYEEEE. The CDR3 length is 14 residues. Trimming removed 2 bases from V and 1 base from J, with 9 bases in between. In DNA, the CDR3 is TGTGCCAGCAGCTTTGGAGTTCAGAACACTGAAGCTTTCTTT. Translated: CASSFGVQNTEAFF.

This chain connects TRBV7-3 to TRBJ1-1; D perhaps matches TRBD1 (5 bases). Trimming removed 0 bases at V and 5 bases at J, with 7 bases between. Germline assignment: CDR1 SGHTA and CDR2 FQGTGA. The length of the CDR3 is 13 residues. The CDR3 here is CASSLTGVTEAFF. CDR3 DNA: TGTGCCAGCAGCTTAACAGGGGTAACTGAAGCTTTCTTT.

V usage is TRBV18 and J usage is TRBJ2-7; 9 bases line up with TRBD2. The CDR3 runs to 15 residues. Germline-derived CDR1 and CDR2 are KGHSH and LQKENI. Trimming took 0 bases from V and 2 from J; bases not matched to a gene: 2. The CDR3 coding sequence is TGTGCCAGCTCACCACCGGGACTAGCACCCTACGAGCAGTACTTC. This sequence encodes CASSPPGLAPYEQYF.

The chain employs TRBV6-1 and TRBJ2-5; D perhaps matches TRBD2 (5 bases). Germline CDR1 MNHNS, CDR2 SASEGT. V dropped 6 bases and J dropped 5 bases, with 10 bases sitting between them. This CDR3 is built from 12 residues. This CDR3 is CASRSRAETQYF. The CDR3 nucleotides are TGTGCCAGCAGGTCGAGGGCGGAGACCCAGTACTTC.

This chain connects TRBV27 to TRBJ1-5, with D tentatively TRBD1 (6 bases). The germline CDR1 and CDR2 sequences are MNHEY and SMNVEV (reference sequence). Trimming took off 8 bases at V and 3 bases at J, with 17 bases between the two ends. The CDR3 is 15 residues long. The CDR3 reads CASLATTGLNQPQHF. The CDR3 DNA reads TGTGCCAGCCTTGCAACGACAGGACTCAATCAGCCCCAGCATTTT.